This T cell receptor (beta chain) was captured by sequencing in a study of T cell repertoires in cytomegalovirus infection. Study details: Epitope selection comprised recently identified HLA-C-restricted CMV epitopes and well-studied HLA-B-restricted CMV epitopes. Whole-study findings and limits: There were carriers of CMV plus the relevant HLA, and cumulative public TCR beta family frequency identified them.

The CDR3 length is 12 residues. V lost 5 bases, J lost 8 bases, and 12 bases lay in between. From germline, CDR1 is SGHTA and CDR2 FQGNSA. This clonotype was detected many times. The antigen remains unidentified. TCRdb re-called the reads through MiXCR, storing one row per CDR3 protein. This repertoire shows around 570,000 distinct CDR3 sequences, just under 40% found once; its top ten account for 48%. Sequenced material: cultured PBMCs, taken from culture after CMV antigen stimulation. The sequence came from a human donor in good health (CMV status not recorded). Some clones in this sample may be carry-over from other donors' samples. J is TRBJ1-1 and V is TRBV7-2; D is unresolved. CDR3 sequence reads: CASSPPWGEAFF. The CDR3 DNA is TGTGCCAGCAGCCCCCCTTGGGGAGAAGCTTTCTTT.